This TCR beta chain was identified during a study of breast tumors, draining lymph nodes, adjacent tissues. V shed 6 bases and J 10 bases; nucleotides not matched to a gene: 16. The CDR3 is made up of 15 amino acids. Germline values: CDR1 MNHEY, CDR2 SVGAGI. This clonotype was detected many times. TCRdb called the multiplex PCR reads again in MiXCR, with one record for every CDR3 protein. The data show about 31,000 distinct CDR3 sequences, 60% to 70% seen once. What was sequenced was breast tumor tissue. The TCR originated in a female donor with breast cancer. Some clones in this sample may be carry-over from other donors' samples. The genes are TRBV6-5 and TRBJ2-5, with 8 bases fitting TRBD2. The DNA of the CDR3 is TGTGCCAGCAGCCCATTACCGGGCCCCGGGGGGGTCCAGTACTTC. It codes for CASSPLPGPGGVQYF.